This TCR beta chain was sequenced during a study of technical replicates of blood from several donors. Germline lookup yields CDR1 SQVTM and CDR2 ANQGSEA. With V trimmed by 4 bases and J by 7 bases, 5 bases remained unmatched. The CDR3 runs 13 residues. Profiling relied on immunoSEQ multiplex PCR, and the TCRdb table lists in-frame clones only, not all of them. This table holds approximately 75,000 clones, 97% found once. Sequences were obtained from T cells isolated from PBMCs. The clonotype was recovered from a human donor in good health. This chain joins TRBV29-1 and TRBJ2-5, with 11 bases fitting TRBD1. CDR3 amino acids: CSVAPGQGGTQYF. As DNA, the CDR3 is TGCAGCGTTGCACCGGGACAGGGGGGGACCCAGTACTTC.